The 25 T cell receptor beta chains reported below all come from one sample, sequenced in a study of human CD8 memory T cell subsets. UMI-labeled 5' RACE was used to make TCR beta libraries. From the 5' RACE reads, TCRdb lists one entry per CDR3 protein and no DNA. Its table lists roughly 6,200 distinct CDR3 sequences. Sequenced sample: CD8+ effector memory T cells (TEM) sorted from PBMCs. Subset: effector memory CD8 T cells, CCR7- CD45RO+ CD95+. The source is a human donor in good health.

The rearrangement links TRBV5-6 to TRBJ1-3; absent DNA, TCRdb's TRBD1 call cannot be checked. CDR1 is SGHDT and CDR2 is YYEEEE in the germline V gene. This CDR3 contains 15 residues. The CDR3 loop reads CASNTWTGSGNTIYF.

The rearrangement joins TRBV7-2 to TRBJ2-7; TCRdb picks TRBD2, but there is no DNA to check that call. This CDR3 spans 15 amino acids. CDR1 SGHTA and CDR2 FQGNSA come from the germline V gene. The chain's CDR3 is CASSLTSGGAYEQYF.

In terms of frequency, this clonotype is medium-sized. The chain links TRBV10-3 to TRBJ1-3. CDR3 length equals 15 residues. Germline values: CDR1 ENHRY, CDR2 SYGVKD. This CDR3 reads CAISDSDRLGNTIYF.

This clonotype ranks as medium-sized in terms of frequency. The chain carries TRBV29-1 and TRBJ2-1. The germline CDR1 and CDR2 sequences are SQVTM and ANQGSEA. There are 11 residues in the CDR3. The CDR3 loop reads CSVEGYNEQFF.

This rearrangement joins TRBV7-9 to TRBJ1-2; as DNA is missing, the TRBD1 call by TCRdb cannot be tested. The CDR3 consists of 17 residues. Germline V lookup: CDR1 SEHNR, CDR2 FQNEAQ (reference sequence). CDR3 sequence: CASSFRDTIRVDYGYTF.

The gene calls are TRBV20-1 and TRBJ2-7; no DNA is available, so the TRBD2 call from TCRdb remains unchecked. CDR3 length equals 14 residues. Germline CDR1 and CDR2: DFQATT and SNEGSKA (reference sequence). The CDR3 protein is CSARPTSGIYEQYF.

The chain has TRBV7-9 and TRBJ1-4. The CDR3 runs to 13 residues. From germline, CDR1 is SEHNR and CDR2 FQNEAQ (reference sequence). This CDR3 reads CASRYGWDEKLFF.

The J gene is TRBJ2-3, the V gene TRBV4-1. In germline, CDR1 is MGHRA, CDR2 YSYEKL. CDR3 length: 14 amino acids. The CDR3 region is CASSQESVTDTQYF.

V usage is TRBV5-4 and J usage is TRBJ2-2. The CDR3 consists of 13 residues. CDR1 SGHNT and CDR2 YYREEE come from the germline V gene (reference sequence). The CDR3 loop is CASSLSGTGELFF.

The chain employs TRBV29-1 and TRBJ2-2. Per germline, CDR1 SQVTM and CDR2 ANQGSEA. This CDR3 is 12 amino acids long. CDR3 region: CSVIQNTGELFF.

This chain connects TRBV5-5 to TRBJ2-3. Germline CDR1 reads SGHKS; CDR2 reads YYEKEE (reference sequence). CDR3 size: 14 residues. The CDR3 loop is CASSIRAGTDTQYF.

This sequence joins TRBV20-1 and TRBJ2-1. The CDR3 runs to 14 residues. CDR1 is DFQATT and CDR2 is SNEGSKA in the germline V gene (reference sequence). The CDR3 loop is CSVIREEEQNEQFF.

This chain joins TRBV11-2 and TRBJ2-7. The CDR3 loop spans 13 amino acids. Germline CDR1 SGHAT, CDR2 FQNNGV. The CDR3 sequence: CASSLVRRFEQYF.

The chain joins TRBV6-5 to TRBJ1-1. CDR3 size: 12 residues. Germline CDR1 is MNHEY and CDR2 is SVGAGI. CDR3 residues: CASSATLTEAFF.

The rearrangement uses TRBV14 and TRBJ2-7; absent DNA, TCRdb's TRBD2 call cannot be checked. CDR1 is SGHDN, CDR2 FVKESK, per germline. There are 15 residues in the CDR3. The CDR3 is CASSQTQGLGYEQYF. Combining the CDR3 with reference TRBV14 and TRBJ2-7 gives the whole variable domain EAGVTQFPSHSVIEKGQTVTLRCDPISGHDNLYWYRRVMGKEIKFLLHFVKESKQDESGMPNNRFLAERTGGTYSTLKVQPAELEDSGVYFCASSQTQGLGYEQYFGPGTRLTVT.

By frequency, this clonotype registers medium-sized. V is TRBV5-4 and J is TRBJ2-5; TCRdb reports TRBD2, a call that lacks DNA to check it against. CDR3 length: 13 residues. Per germline, CDR1 SGHNT and CDR2 YYREEE (reference sequence). The CDR3 sequence is CASSVSGTGAQYF.

This chain connects TRBV28 to TRBJ1-1. The CDR3 totals 12 residues. CDR1 is MDHEN and CDR2 is SYDVKM in the germline V gene. This chain's CDR3 is CASSFVETEAFF.

The V and J genes are TRBV19 and TRBJ2-7; as DNA is missing, the TRBD1 call by TCRdb cannot be tested. Germline loops: CDR1 LNHDA, CDR2 SQIVND (reference sequence). The CDR3 sequence is 14 residues long. The CDR3 here is CASNPRGGSYEQYF.

V is TRBV7-9 and J is TRBJ2-7. CDR1 is SEHNR and CDR2 is FQNEAQ in the germline V gene (reference sequence). The CDR3 is made up of 14 amino acids. The CDR3: CASSPTGRPYEQYF.

The chain combines TRBV4-1 with TRBJ1-2. CDR3 length equals 15 residues. Germline V CDR1 and CDR2: MGHRA, YSYEKL. The CDR3 sequence: CASSQEFLDGYGYTF.

V usage is TRBV6-2 or TRBV6-3 and J usage is TRBJ2-1. Germline V CDR1 and CDR2: MNHEY, SVGEGT. The CDR3 runs to 12 residues. The CDR3 loop reads CASGRVYNEQFF.

The chain uses TRBV6-4 and TRBJ2-5; the TCRdb call, TRBD1, lacks DNA for checking. The CDR3 is 15 amino acids. Germline V lookup: CDR1 MRHNA, CDR2 SNTAGT. The chain's CDR3 is CASSEGQGAQETQYF.

This rearrangement joins TRBV6-5 to TRBJ2-1; TCRdb outputs TRBD1, but without DNA this stays unchecked. The length of the CDR3 is 13 residues. Germline V lookup: CDR1 MNHEY, CDR2 SVGAGI. The CDR3 is CASSYSRGAEQFF.

The chain employs TRBV7-9 and TRBJ1-1. The CDR3 runs to 13 residues. Germline CDR1 is SEHNR and CDR2 is FQNEAQ (reference sequence). This CDR3 is CASSLVERTEAFF.

V and J are TRBV7-9 and TRBJ2-7; TCRdb outputs TRBD2, but without DNA this stays unchecked. In germline, CDR1 is SEHNR, CDR2 FQNEAQ (reference sequence). The CDR3 totals 13 residues. CDR3 in amino acids: CASSSQRDYEQYF.